The 20 T cell receptor beta chains below all came from one sample that was sequenced in a study of blood T cell repertoires in COVID-19. Produced via immunoSEQ multiplex PCR; TCRdb's table is partial and in-frame only. The profile shows roughly 83,000 clones, roughly 86% of them singletons. The source material was peripheral blood. These receptors all come from a man aged 50-59 years with active COVID-19.

The chain employs TRBV7-9 and TRBJ2-7; TRBD2 matches 16 bases. The CDR3 runs to 18 residues. V lost 4 bases, J lost 3 bases, and 9 bases stayed unmatched. Germline V lookup: CDR1 SEHNR, CDR2 FQNEAQ (reference sequence). CDR3 in amino acids: CASSSGLAGGPKIYEQYF. The CDR3 nucleotides are TGTGCCAGCAGCTCGGGACTAGCGGGAGGGCCGAAAATCTACGAGCAGTACTTC. The variable domain in full, completed from reference TRBV7-9 and TRBJ2-7, reads DTGVSQNPRHKITKRGQNVTFRCDPISEHNRLYWYRQTLGQGPEFLTYFQNEAQLEKSRLLSDRFSAERPKGSFSTLEIQRTEQGDSAMYLCASSSGLAGGPKIYEQYFGPGTRLTVT.

The V gene is TRBV7-9, the J gene TRBJ1-3; D possibly corresponds to TRBD1 (5 bases). The germline CDR1 and CDR2 sequences are SEHNR and FQNEAQ (reference sequence). The CDR3 sequence is 16 residues long. V was trimmed by 4 bases and J by 5 bases, leaving 18 bases between them. The CDR3 sequence is CASSSQPQGYRNTIYF. The CDR3 region has the DNA TGTGCCAGCAGCTCACAACCCCAGGGTTACAGAAACACCATATATTTT.

This chain joins TRBV15 and TRBJ1-5; D gene unclear. There are 13 residues in the CDR3. Per the germline V gene, CDR1 is LNHNV and CDR2 is YYDKDF (reference sequence). V shed 0 bases and J shed 5 bases, with 5 bases lying between them. The CDR3 DNA is TGTGCCACCAGCAGAGATAGAGATCAGCCCCAGCATTTT. Encoded protein: CATSRDRDQPQHF. Full variable domain (rest looked up from reference TRBV15 and TRBJ1-5): DAMVIQNPRYQVTQFGKPVTLSCSQTLNHNVMYWYQQKSSQAPKLLFHYYDKDFNNEADTPDNFQSRRPNTSFCFLDIRSPGLGDTAMYLCATSRDRDQPQHFGDGTRLSIL.

The chain couples TRBV19 to TRBJ1-6; 8 positions agree with TRBD1. The germline gives CDR1 LNHDA, CDR2 SQIVND (reference sequence). The CDR3 is made up of 14 amino acids. The J segment lost 10 bases and the V segment lost 4 bases, leaving 6 bases of the junction unmatched. The CDR3 DNA reads as TGTGCCAGTAGTAAGACAGGGGTAAACTCACCCCTCCACTTT. This translates into CASSKTGVNSPLHF.

V usage is TRBV6-5 and J usage is TRBJ2-7, with a weak D call TRBD1 (6 bases). Trimming pared 6 bases from V and 7 bases from J, leaving 13 bases between. Per the germline V gene, CDR1 is MNHEY and CDR2 is SVGAGI. The CDR3 is made up of 12 amino acids. CDR3 loop: CASSTGKGEQYF. CDR3 DNA: TGTGCCAGCAGCACAGGGAAGGGTGAGCAGTACTTC.

The sample holds a few counts of this clone. This chain uses TRBV27 with TRBJ1-4; TRBD1 might be the D (6 bases). Germline V gene data show CDR1 as MNHEY and CDR2 as SMNVEV (reference sequence). V shed 5 bases and J shed 0 bases, with 7 bases lying between them. The CDR3 sequence is 14 residues long. CDR3 nucleotides: TGTGCCAGCAGTAACAGGGCAACTAATGAAAAACTGTTTTTT. This translates into CASSNRATNEKLFF.

The CDR3 here is CAISEYDGTVTNQPQHF. In DNA, the CDR3 is TGTGCCATCAGTGAGTACGACGGGACAGTAACCAATCAGCCCCAGCATTTT. The chain has TRBV10-3 and TRBJ1-5; 7 nucleotides match TRBD1. This CDR3 comprises 17 residues. Trimming removed 1 base from V and 3 bases from J; junction bases left unmatched: 9. CDR1 ENHRY and CDR2 SYGVKD come from the germline V gene.

This chain connects TRBV6-1 to TRBJ1-6; D uncertain. The germline V gene encodes CDR1 MNHNS and CDR2 SASEGT. The CDR3 loop spans 18 amino acids. The V gene lost 2 bases and the J gene lost 0 bases, with 14 bases spanning the gap. CDR3 protein: CASSEPIHGSSYNSPLHF. CDR3 nucleotides: TGTGCCAGCAGTGAACCAATTCATGGGAGCTCCTATAATTCACCCCTCCACTTT.

The rearrangement joins TRBV19 to TRBJ2-7, with 10 bases matching TRBD2. CDR1 LNHDA and CDR2 SQIVND come from the germline V gene (reference sequence). The CDR3 has 15 residues. The V gene end was trimmed by 4 bases and the J gene end by 5 bases; junction bases not matched to a gene: 8. The CDR3 DNA reads as TGTGCCAGTAGTAGCGCTAGCGGGGGAGATGACGAGCAGTACTTC. Translated: CASSSASGGDDEQYF.

The V gene is TRBV5-5, the J gene TRBJ2-3; TRBD1 agrees at 11 bases. The CDR3 runs to 16 residues. Trimming cost V 0 bases and J 4 bases; bases outside gene matches: 4. CDR1 and CDR2 from the germline V gene are SGHKS and YYEKEE (reference sequence). The CDR3 nucleotides are TGTGCCAGCAGCTTGGATTCGGGACAGGGGGCAGATACGCAGTATTTT. Translation: CASSLDSGQGADTQYF.

The chain employs TRBV19 and TRBJ2-4, with a possible D match to TRBD1 (6 bases). Germline CDR1 LNHDA, CDR2 SQIVND (reference sequence). Trimming stripped 0 bases from V and 1 base from J, with 16 bases between. The CDR3 covers 18 residues. The CDR3: CASSIERTAPGAKNIQYF. CDR3 bases: TGTGCCAGTAGTATAGAAAGGACAGCCCCGGGGGCCAAAAACATTCAGTACTTC.

CDR3 in amino acids: CASSSTGTVYGYTF. The DNA for the CDR3 is TGTGCCAGCTCTTCGACCGGGACAGTCTATGGCTACACCTTC. The chain carries TRBV6-6 and TRBJ1-2; 7 bases match TRBD1. Germline trimming cut 8 bases from V and 4 bases from J; bases unmatched to any gene: 10. The CDR3 consists of 14 residues. Germline V gene sequence: CDR1 MNHNY, CDR2 SVGAGI (reference sequence).

V gene TRBV6-5 combines with J gene TRBJ2-6, with D possibly being TRBD2 (6 bases). Trimming removed 2 bases at V and 4 bases at J, with 9 bases between. CDR1 and CDR2 (germline): MNHEY, SVGAGI. This CDR3 region has 15 residues. CDR3 sequence reads: CASSYRGAGANVLTF. CDR3 DNA sequence: TGTGCCAGCAGTTACCGCGGGGCAGGGGCCAACGTCCTGACTTTC.

CDR3 coding DNA: TGTGCCAGCAGCCAAGATCTCCCGACGGCTAGCGGGGGGCCTCCGGGGACCCAGTACTTC. As protein: CASSQDLPTASGGPPGTQYF. The V and J genes are TRBV3-1 (or the pseudogene TRBV3-2) and TRBJ2-5; the match to TRBD2 covers 11 bases. This CDR3 is 20 amino acids long. Germline-derived CDR1 and CDR2 are LGHDT and YNNKEL (reference sequence). The V and J ends lost 0 bases and 7 bases, in that order; junction bases with no gene match: 19.

CDR3 in DNA: TGCGCCAGCAGCTTGGGATCGGGTAGTGGGAACACTGAAGCTTTCTTT. Amino acid sequence: CASSLGSGSGNTEAFF. The chain uses TRBV5-1 and TRBJ1-1; no definite D call. The CDR3 is 16 residues long. Germline CDR1 reads SGHRS; CDR2 reads YFSETQ. Trimming removed 0 bases at V and 1 base at J, with 13 bases between.

V and J are TRBV3-1 (or the pseudogene TRBV3-2) and TRBJ1-4, with TRBD1 as a possible D gene (6 bases). V was pared by 6 bases and J by 3 bases, with 8 bases between. Germline V gene data show CDR1 as LGHDT and CDR2 as YNNKEL (reference sequence). The CDR3 has 13 residues. The CDR3 loop is CASRDSPNEKLFF. As DNA, the CDR3 is TGTGCCAGCAGGGACAGTCCTAATGAAAAACTGTTTTTT.

V gene TRBV24-1 combines with J gene TRBJ2-7; 13 positions match TRBD2. CDR3 length: 18 residues. CDR1 and CDR2 (germline): KGHDR, SFDVKD. Here the CDR3 reads CATDGELAGGFLPYEQYF. The CDR3, as DNA: TGTGCTACGGACGGGGAACTAGCGGGAGGGTTCTTACCCTACGAGCAGTACTTC.

This rearrangement joins TRBV4-1 to TRBJ1-2, with 8 bases aligning to TRBD1. Germline lookup yields CDR1 MGHRA and CDR2 YSYEKL. Trimming removed 4 bases from V and 8 bases from J; junction bases left unmatched: 12. This CDR3 region has 15 residues. The CDR3 sequence is CASSRLGQALEGYTF. The DNA of the CDR3 is TGCGCCAGCAGCCGTTTGGGACAGGCCCTGGAGGGCTACACCTTC.

V gene TRBV7-2 combines with J gene TRBJ2-7; 11 nucleotides line up with TRBD2. Germline assignment: CDR1 SGHTA and CDR2 FQGNSA. This CDR3 has 18 amino acids. The trim removed 4 bases at V and 2 bases at J, leaving 13 bases unmatched. The CDR3 loop reads CASSSIYGTSGETYEQYF. For the CDR3, the DNA is TGTGCCAGCAGCTCCATTTACGGGACTAGCGGAGAGACCTACGAGCAGTACTTC.

The genes are TRBV2 and TRBJ2-1, with a tentative D call TRBD2 (5 bases). The CDR3 contains 14 residues. Trimming took off 5 bases at V and 1 base at J, with 9 bases between the two ends. Germline CDR1 SNHLY, CDR2 FYNNEI. CDR3 in DNA: TGTGCCAGCAGTTGGACTGTGTCCTACAATGAGCAGTTCTTC. Its translation is CASSWTVSYNEQFF.